One sample yielded the 22 T cell receptor beta chains listed below, sequenced in a study of cytomegalovirus exposure and HLA in healthy donors. The PCR used 60 Vbeta and 13 Jbeta primers. Sequenced by immunoSEQ multiplex PCR; TCRdb stores in-frame clones only, minus some. The table lists some 180,000 clones, 70% to 85% of them singletons. Sequencing was done on a sample of PBMCs. Source of these receptors: a man aged 18-30 years in good health and CMV-seronegative.

V gene TRBV2 combines with J gene TRBJ1-5; D gene unclear. The CDR3 runs 15 residues. Trimming removed 5 bases at V and 2 bases at J, with 13 bases between. CDR1 is SNHLY, CDR2 FYNNEI, per germline. The CDR3 here is CASSSILAGNQPQHF. As DNA, the CDR3 is TGTGCCAGCAGTTCTATTCTGGCGGGCAATCAGCCCCAGCATTTT.

The chain combines TRBV6-5 with TRBJ1-2; tentative D call: TRBD1 (6 bases). Trimming left V 6 bases short and J 4 bases short, with 12 bases between. Germline values: CDR1 MNHEY, CDR2 SVGAGI. The CDR3 contains 13 residues. The CDR3 is CASRPQGTYGYTF. CDR3 nucleotides: TGTGCCAGCAGACCTCAGGGGACCTATGGCTACACCTTC.

This clone was counted a single time. J is TRBJ1-1 and V is TRBV4-3, with a possible D match to TRBD1 (5 bases). The V and J ends lost 0 bases and 1 base respectively, with 12 bases between them. The CDR3 covers 16 residues. The germline CDR1 and CDR2 sequences are LGHNA and YSLEER. CDR3 DNA: TGCGCCAGCAGCCAAGATATCAGGGTTGGGAACACTGAAGCTTTCTTT. It is translated as CASSQDIRVGNTEAFF.

This chain joins TRBV7-2 and TRBJ1-3, with TRBD1 as a possible D gene (5 bases). The CDR3 loop spans 16 amino acids. CDR1 SGHTA and CDR2 FQGNSA come from the germline V gene. Trimming stripped 1 base from V and 0 bases from J, with 10 bases between. The DNA of the CDR3 is TGTGCCAGCAGCTTAGGGGGCACACGCTCTGGAAACACCATATATTTT. Translation: CASSLGGTRSGNTIYF.

V and J are TRBV27 and TRBJ2-7, with a weak D call TRBD1 (5 bases). The ends were cut back, 5 bases at V and 3 bases at J, with 8 bases in the middle. From germline, CDR1 is MNHEY and CDR2 SMNVEV (reference sequence). CDR3 size: 12 residues. The CDR3 bases are TGTGCCAGCAGTCCTCAGGGCTACGAGCAGTACTTC. Its protein is CASSPQGYEQYF.

With respect to this clone: Other DNA sequences in this sample translate to the same CDR3. This chain links TRBV7-9 with TRBJ2-3; 12 nucleotides agree with TRBD2. Per germline, CDR1 SEHNR and CDR2 FQNEAQ (reference sequence). Trimming at V came to 3 bases and at J to 3 bases, leaving 1 base not matched to a gene. This CDR3 region has 15 residues. The CDR3: CASSFGTSGTDTQYF. The CDR3 DNA reads as TGTGCCAGCAGCTTCGGGACTAGCGGGACAGATACGCAGTATTTT.

The chain employs TRBV27 and TRBJ1-4, with a weak D call TRBD1 (6 bases). The CDR3 is made up of 15 amino acids. Germline loops: CDR1 MNHEY, CDR2 SMNVEV (reference sequence). Trimming shortened V by 6 bases and J by 7 bases, and 18 bases separated the two germline ends. CDR3 coding DNA: TGTGCCAGCAGGTCCGCGGGGGCGCGGGTTGAAAAACTGTTTTTT. Translating gives CASRSAGARVEKLFF.

The chain combines TRBV9 with TRBJ2-5; D is unresolved. This CDR3 has 12 residues. Trimming took 4 bases from V and 1 from J, leaving 5 bases between them. The germline CDR1 and CDR2 sequences are SGDLS and YYNGEE. The CDR3 loop is CASSRLQETQYF. The CDR3 DNA follows: TGTGCCAGCAGCCGACTCCAAGAGACCCAGTACTTC.

V usage is TRBV11-3 and J usage is TRBJ2-7, with TRBD1 matching 7 bases. V dropped 6 bases and J dropped 5; count of bases not matched to a gene: 10. Germline-derived CDR1 and CDR2 are SGHNT and YENEEA. The CDR3 consists of 14 residues. The CDR3 DNA reads as TGTGCCAGCAGTTTGGGACAGCTTAGCGACGAGCAGTACTTC. This gives the protein CASSLGQLSDEQYF.

This clone was counted ten times or more. The rearrangement links TRBV7-8 to TRBJ1-4, with D unclear. The CDR3 length is 11 residues. V was trimmed by 8 bases and J by 6 bases, leaving 7 bases between them. Germline V gene lookup returns CDR1 SGHVS and CDR2 FQNEAQ. This CDR3 is CASGRDEKLFF. The CDR3 DNA sequence: TGTGCCAGCGGGCGGGATGAAAAACTGTTTTTT.

This clone was observed once. The chain combines TRBV13 with TRBJ2-3; 7 bases align to TRBD1. The CDR3 sequence is 15 residues long. CDR1 PRHDT and CDR2 FYEKMQ come from the germline V gene (reference sequence). Trimming at V came to 5 bases and at J to 0 bases, leaving 5 bases not matched to a gene. CDR3 nucleotide sequence: TGTGCCAGCAGCCTCGGACAGGACAGCACAGATACGCAGTATTTT. It specifies CASSLGQDSTDTQYF.

The chain recombines TRBV6-5 with TRBJ1-5; D remains unclear. CDR3 length: 13 amino acids. Germline lookup yields CDR1 MNHEY and CDR2 SVGAGI. V was pared by 2 bases and J by 9 bases, with 11 bases between. The CDR3 DNA reads as TGTGCCAGCAGTTACGCGGAGTTTTCGCCCCAGCATTTT. The encoded protein is CASSYAEFSPQHF.

The chain links TRBV4-1 to TRBJ2-2; D gene ambiguous. Trimming shortened V by 0 bases and J by 6 bases, and 8 bases separated the two germline ends. The CDR3 length is 14 residues. The germline CDR1 and CDR2 sequences are MGHRA and YSYEKL. The CDR3 loop reads CASSQDRVPGELFF. DNA for the CDR3: TGCGCCAGCAGCCAAGACCGAGTCCCCGGGGAGCTGTTTTTT.

The V gene is TRBV9, the J gene TRBJ2-3; 11 nucleotides line up with TRBD2. J lost 6 bases, V lost 0 bases, and 6 bases had no gene match. The CDR3 is 16 amino acids. Germline V gene data show CDR1 as SGDLS and CDR2 as YYNGEE. CDR3 in DNA: TGTGCCAGCAGCGTAGGGACTAGCGGGTTTAGGGATACGCAGTATTTT. It yields the protein CASSVGTSGFRDTQYF.

The V and J genes are TRBV5-6 and TRBJ1-5; 8 positions match TRBD1. V lost 2 bases to trimming and J lost 6 bases; unmatched junction nucleotides: 4. Germline CDR1 is SGHDT and CDR2 is YYEEEE. CDR3 length equals 14 residues. The CDR3 here is CASSLGQGFQPQHF. The CDR3 DNA reads TGTGCCAGCAGCTTAGGACAGGGCTTTCAGCCCCAGCATTTT.

The rearrangement uses TRBV7-6 and TRBJ1-2, with D possibly TRBD1 on 6 matching bases. The CDR3 sequence is 13 residues long. The V gene's germline CDR1 is SGHVS and CDR2 FNYEAQ. Trimming pared 0 bases from V and 8 bases from J, leaving 10 bases between. The CDR3 coding sequence is TGTGCCAGCAGCTTAGCGGGCGGGGGCGGCTACACCTTC. Amino acid sequence: CASSLAGGGGYTF.

The chain uses TRBV7-9 and TRBJ2-5; D unclear. Trimming stripped 0 bases from V and 1 base from J, with 12 bases between. Per the germline V gene, CDR1 is SEHNR and CDR2 is FQNEAQ (reference sequence). This CDR3 comprises 16 residues. This CDR3 reads CASSLASPMFQETQYF. The CDR3 DNA follows: TGTGCCAGCAGCTTAGCGAGCCCTATGTTCCAAGAGACCCAGTACTTC.

V and J are TRBV28 and TRBJ2-7, with TRBD1 matching 10 bases. This CDR3 is 15 amino acids long. With V trimmed by 9 bases and J by 3 bases, 11 bases remained unmatched. Germline V CDR1 and CDR2: MDHEN, SYDVKM. The CDR3 reads CASSTPGTGDYEQYF. CDR3 DNA: TGTGCCAGTTCTACCCCCGGGACAGGGGACTACGAGCAGTACTTC.

The J gene is TRBJ1-1, the V gene TRBV10-2; a possible D gene is TRBD1 (5 bases). The CDR3 runs 14 residues. CDR1 WSHSY and CDR2 SAAADI come from the germline V gene. V lost 5 bases and J lost 1, with 11 bases in between. The CDR3 region has the DNA TGCGCCAGCAGTTCAGCCGGACAGAACACTGAAGCTTTCTTT. It is translated as CASSSAGQNTEAFF.

The sample holds one count of this clone. V gene TRBV6-6 combines with J gene TRBJ1-5; the match to TRBD1 covers 9 bases. This CDR3 comprises 15 residues. J was trimmed by 4 bases and V by 10 bases; bases with no gene match: 11. The V gene's germline CDR1 is MNHNY and CDR2 SVGAGI (reference sequence). For the CDR3, the DNA is TGTGCCATCGCCGGGACAGGGCGGAGGAATCAGCCCCAGCATTTT. Its translation is CAIAGTGRRNQPQHF.

DNA of the CDR3: TGTGCCAGCAGAGTGCAGGAAGGCACAGATACGCAGTATTTT. Translation gives CASRVQEGTDTQYF. V gene TRBV2 combines with J gene TRBJ2-3, with D uncertain. The V gene lost 6 bases and the J gene lost 1 base, with 11 bases spanning the gap. Germline V lookup: CDR1 SNHLY, CDR2 FYNNEI. The CDR3 extends over 14 amino acids.

The chain carries TRBV4-2 and TRBJ1-1, with D possibly TRBD1 on 5 matching bases. Germline CDR1 is LGHNA and CDR2 is YNFKEQ. This CDR3 has 15 amino acids. The V gene lost 1 base and the J gene lost 1 base, with 10 bases spanning the gap. The CDR3 here is CASSQGLGGNTEAFF. CDR3 DNA sequence: TGTGCCAGCAGCCAAGGGTTGGGGGGGAACACTGAAGCTTTCTTT.